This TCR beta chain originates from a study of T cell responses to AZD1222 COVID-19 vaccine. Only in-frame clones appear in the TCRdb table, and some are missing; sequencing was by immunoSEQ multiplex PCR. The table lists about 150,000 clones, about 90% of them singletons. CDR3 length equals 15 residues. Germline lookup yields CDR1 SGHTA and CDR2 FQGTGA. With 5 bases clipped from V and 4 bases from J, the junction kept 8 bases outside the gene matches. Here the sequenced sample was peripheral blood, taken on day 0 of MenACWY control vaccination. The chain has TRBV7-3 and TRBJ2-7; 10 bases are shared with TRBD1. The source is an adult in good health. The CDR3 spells CASSPSGDRGYEQYF. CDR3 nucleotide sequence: TGTGCCAGCAGCCCGAGTGGGGACAGGGGTTACGAGCAGTACTTC.